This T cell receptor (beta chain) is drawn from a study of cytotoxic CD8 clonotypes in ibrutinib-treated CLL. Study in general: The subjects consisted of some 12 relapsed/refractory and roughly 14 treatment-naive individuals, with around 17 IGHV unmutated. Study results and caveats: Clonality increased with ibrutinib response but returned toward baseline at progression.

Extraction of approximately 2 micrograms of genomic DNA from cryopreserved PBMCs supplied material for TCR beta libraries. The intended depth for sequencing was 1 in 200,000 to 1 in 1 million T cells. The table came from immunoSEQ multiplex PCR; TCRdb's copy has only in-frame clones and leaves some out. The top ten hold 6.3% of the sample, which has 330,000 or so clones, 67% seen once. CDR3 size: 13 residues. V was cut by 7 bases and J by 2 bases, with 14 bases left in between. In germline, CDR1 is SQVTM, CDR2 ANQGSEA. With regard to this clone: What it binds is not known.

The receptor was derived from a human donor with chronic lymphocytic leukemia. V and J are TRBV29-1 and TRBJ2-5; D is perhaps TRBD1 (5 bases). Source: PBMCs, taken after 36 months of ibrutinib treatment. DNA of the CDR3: TGCAGCGCCGACGCAGGGCGACAAGAGACCCAGTACTTC. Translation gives CSADAGRQETQYF.